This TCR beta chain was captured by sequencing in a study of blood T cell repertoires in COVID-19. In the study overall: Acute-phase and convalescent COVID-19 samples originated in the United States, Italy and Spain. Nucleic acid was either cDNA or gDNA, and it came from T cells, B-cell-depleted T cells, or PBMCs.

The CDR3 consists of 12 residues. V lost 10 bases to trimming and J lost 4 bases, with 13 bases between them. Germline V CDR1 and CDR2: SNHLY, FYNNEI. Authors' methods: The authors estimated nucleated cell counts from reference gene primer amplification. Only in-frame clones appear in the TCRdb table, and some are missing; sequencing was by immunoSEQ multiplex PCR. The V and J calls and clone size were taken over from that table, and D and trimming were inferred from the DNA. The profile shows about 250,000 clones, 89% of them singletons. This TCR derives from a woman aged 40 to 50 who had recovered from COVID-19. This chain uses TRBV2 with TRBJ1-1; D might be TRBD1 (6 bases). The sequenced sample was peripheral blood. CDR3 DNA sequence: TGTGCCACGGGGGGGCAGGGCACTGAAGCTTTCTTT. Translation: CATGGQGTEAFF.